Ten or more counts support the clone carrying this T cell receptor (beta chain). Its target is unknown. The data were taken from a study of identical twins. Overall study findings and caveats: One should note that invariant MAIT and iNKT cells could partly confound zero-insertion analyses. Twins shared out-of-frame alpha sequences with excess low generation probability.

V lost 2 bases to trimming and J lost 4 bases, with 16 bases between them. There are 16 residues in the CDR3. A universal primer site arose from template switching, and cDNA bore unique molecular identifiers. TCRdb re-called the 5' RACE reads with MiXCR, one entry per CDR3 protein. The sample records 500,000 to 650,000 distinct CDR3 sequences, 20% to 25% being singletons. These data also formed part of another study, on yellow fever vaccine responses in identical twins.

The specimen was CD4+ T cells sorted from blood. The chain couples TRBV12-3 or TRBV12-4 to TRBJ2-3; TRBD2 might be the D (6 bases). The clonotype comes from a woman under 30 in good health. The CDR3 loop reads CASSLLEGPRADTQYF. CDR3 coding DNA: TGTGCCAGCAGTTTATTGGAGGGACCTAGGGCAGATACGCAGTATTTT.